This is a list of T cell receptor beta chains from one sample in a study of blood T cell repertoires in COVID-19. Clones were read by immunoSEQ multiplex PCR, and TCRdb kept only the in-frame ones, dropping some. The table records 150,000 or so clones, approximately 80% of them present only once. The sequenced material came from peripheral blood. All receptors come from a woman between 40 and 50 years old with active or convalescent COVID-19. CDR3s include the opening cysteine and the closing phenylalanine or tryptophan. The order of the fields is D gene, V gene, clone size, J gene, CDR3 protein, CDR3 DNA. A D gene is named only where the DNA matches it firmly. Rows give clone size only sometimes, using once, few, many, or a class for an expanded clone.

>TRBD2|TRBV28|.|TRBJ2-3
CASSLRGGTDTQYF
TGTGCCAGCAGTTTACGGGGGGGCACAGATACGCAGTATTTT
>.|TRBV20-1|.|TRBJ2-7
CSASTLGGAYEQYF
TGCAGTGCTAGTACTCTGGGAGGCGCCTACGAGCAGTACTTC
>.|TRBV28|.|TRBJ1-1
CASRPTDMNTEAFF
TGTGCCAGCAGACCTACAGACATGAACACTGAAGCTTTCTTT
>TRBD1|TRBV5-1|few|TRBJ2-7
CASSSPTGGGYEQYF
TGCGCCAGCAGCTCGCCGACAGGGGGCGGGTACGAGCAGTACTTC
>.|TRBV21-1|.|TRBJ2-3
CASSNRTEPKTDTQYF
TGTGCCAGCAGCAATAGAACCGAACCCAAGACAGATACGCAGTATTTT
>.|TRBV9|.|TRBJ1-2
CASSVVSGQPYGYTF
TGTGCCAGCAGCGTAGTCTCCGGACAGCCCTATGGCTACACCTTC
>TRBD1|TRBV2|.|TRBJ1-1
CASSYMGQGTEAFF
TGTGCCAGCAGTTATATGGGACAGGGGACTGAAGCTTTCTTT
>.|TRBV19|.|TRBJ1-3
CASSTTRESGNTIYF
TGTGCCAGTAGTACCACCCGGGAGTCTGGAAACACCATATATTTT
>TRBD1|TRBV11-2|.|TRBJ2-2
CASSLATGVPGELFF
TGTGCCAGCAGCTTAGCGACAGGGGTCCCCGGGGAGCTGTTTTTT
>.|TRBV25-1|.|TRBJ1-2
CASSEYWRGGNGYTF
TGTGCCAGCAGTGAATATTGGAGGGGAGGGAATGGCTACACCTTC
>.|TRBV9|once|TRBJ2-1
CASSPSWRRNSYNEQFF
TGTGCCAGCAGCCCATCCTGGAGGCGGAACTCCTACAATGAGCAGTTCTTC
>TRBD2|TRBV5-1|.|TRBJ2-5
CASSWTSGGSETQYF
TGCGCCAGCAGCTGGACTAGCGGGGGATCAGAGACCCAGTACTTC
>.|TRBV10-3|.|TRBJ1-1
CAIGQDGPNTEAFF
TGTGCCATCGGGCAGGATGGGCCGAATACTGAAGCTTTCTTT
>TRBD1|TRBV4-1|few|TRBJ2-6
CASSQGGQGTGANVLTF
TGCGCCAGCAGCCAAGGAGGACAGGGCACTGGGGCCAACGTCCTGACTTTC
>TRBD1|TRBV7-9|.|TRBJ2-5
CASSFGQGIGETQYF
TGTGCCAGCAGTTTCGGACAGGGGATTGGGGAGACCCAGTACTTC
>.|TRBV6-5|.|TRBJ1-1
CASSYSRAGNTEAFF
TGTGCCAGCAGTTACTCGCGGGCTGGGAACACTGAAGCTTTCTTT
>TRBD1|TRBV5-1|.|TRBJ2-3
CASSVTGGIDTQYF
TGCGCCAGCAGCGTGACAGGGGGGATAGATACGCAGTATTTT
>TRBD1|TRBV12-5|.|TRBJ2-1
CASAPSGQGSTGQFF
TGTGCTAGTGCCCCATCGGGACAGGGTTCCACTGGGCAGTTCTTC
>.|TRBV14|.|TRBJ1-5
CASSQGANQPQHF
TGTGCCAGCAGCCAAGGGGCCAATCAGCCCCAGCATTTT
>TRBD1|TRBV5-1|.|TRBJ1-1
CASSLAPGQAEAFF
TGCGCCAGCAGCTTGGCACCGGGACAGGCTGAAGCTTTCTTT
>TRBD2|TRBV2|.|TRBJ2-3
CASRGGLDTQYF
TGTGCCAGCCGGGGGGGGCTTGATACGCAGTATTTT
>TRBD1|TRBV28|once|TRBJ2-7
CASTTGQGRYYEQYF
TGTGCCAGCACCACAGGACAGGGGCGATACTACGAGCAGTACTTC
>TRBD2|TRBV5-6|.|TRBJ2-2
CASSLRLAGTPGELFF
TGTGCCAGCAGCTTACGGCTAGCGGGAACCCCCGGGGAGCTGTTTTTT
>.|TRBV5-8|few|TRBJ1-5
CASRQGLLQPQHF
TGTGCCAGCAGACAGGGACTACTCCAGCCCCAGCATTTT
>TRBD1|TRBV7-2|.|TRBJ1-2
CASGQGTGGASTF
TGTGCCAGCGGACAGGGGACAGGGGGGGCTTCCACCTTC
>.|TRBV28|.|TRBJ1-2
CASSGSASRYGYTF
TGTGCCAGCAGCGGGTCGGCCTCTCGCTATGGCTACACCTTC
>.|TRBV4-1|.|TRBJ1-4
CASSLKSKGVEKLFF
TGCGCCAGCAGCCTGAAATCCAAAGGGGTGGAAAAACTGTTTTTT
>TRBD1|TRBV2|.|TRBJ2-3
CASSGTGGGGTDTQYF
TGTGCCAGCAGTGGCACAGGGGGTGGGGGGACAGATACGCAGTATTTT
>.|TRBV20-1|.|TRBJ2-3
CSAPRGPQYF
TGCAGTGCTCCGCGAGGTCCGCAGTATTTT
>TRBD2|TRBV24-1|.|TRBJ2-1
CATSDGVVAGGDNEQFF
TGTGCCACCAGTGATGGGGTGGTGGCGGGGGGGGACAATGAGCAGTTCTTC
>TRBD2|TRBV4-2|.|TRBJ2-1
CASSQEERGYNEQFF
TGTGCCAGCAGCCAAGAAGAGCGGGGCTACAATGAGCAGTTCTTC
>.|TRBV5-4|.|TRBJ1-2
CASSREGPYGYTF
TGTGCCAGCAGCCGGGAGGGCCCCTATGGCTACACCTTC
>.|TRBV5-6|.|TRBJ2-7
CASSQDSSYEQYF
TGTGCCAGCAGCCAGGACAGTTCCTACGAGCAGTACTTC
>TRBD2|TRBV18|.|TRBJ2-2
CASSTRSSGASNTGELFF
TGTGCCAGCTCCACCAGGTCTAGCGGGGCCTCGAACACCGGGGAGCTGTTTTTT
>TRBD2|TRBV3-1/TRBV3-2|.|TRBJ2-2
CASSLYGGGPGELFF
TGTGCCAGCAGCCTCTATGGGGGGGGACCCGGGGAGCTGTTTTTT
>.|TRBV2|.|TRBJ1-2
CASSREGYGYTF
TGTGCCAGCAGTCGGGAAGGCTATGGCTACACCTTC
>.|TRBV5-8|.|TRBJ1-2
CASSREYGYTF
TGTGCCAGCAGCCGGGAGTATGGCTACACCTTC
>.|TRBV7-6|.|TRBJ1-6
CASSLAPGDSPLHF
TGTGCCAGCAGCTTAGCGCCGGGTGATTCACCCCTCCACTTT
>TRBD1|TRBV5-7|.|TRBJ2-1
CASSSRRSGTDNEQFF
TGTGCCAGCAGCTCGAGGCGATCCGGGACAGACAATGAGCAGTTCTTC
>.|TRBV4-1|.|TRBJ2-2
CASSQEGGLAGELFF
TGCGCCAGCAGCCAAGAGGGGGGTTTGGCCGGGGAGCTGTTTTTT
>TRBD1|TRBV7-9|once|TRBJ1-1
CASSPGQGASTEAFF
TGTGCCAGCAGCCCAGGACAGGGGGCCAGCACTGAAGCTTTCTTT
>.|TRBV20-1|.|TRBJ2-7
CSVYLGFEQYF
TGCAGTGTCTATCTAGGTTTCGAGCAGTACTTC
>.|TRBV9|.|TRBJ2-2
CASSVPRRGQWGGELFF
TGTGCCAGCAGCGTACCGAGGAGAGGACAGTGGGGCGGGGAGCTGTTTTTT
>TRBD1|TRBV28|.|TRBJ1-2
CASSSTGHYGYTF
TGTGCCAGCAGCTCGACAGGGCACTATGGCTACACCTTC
>.|TRBV28|once|TRBJ1-1
CASFTLNTEAFF
TGTGCCAGCTTCACACTGAACACTGAAGCTTTCTTT
>TRBD1|TRBV27|once|TRBJ1-6
CASSSPDRVRFSPLHF
TGTGCCAGCAGTTCCCCGGACAGGGTCCGGTTTTCACCCCTCCACTTT
>TRBD1|TRBV27|once|TRBJ1-2
CASSPGQLLYGYTF
TGTGCCAGCAGTCCGGGACAGTTGTTGTATGGCTACACCTTC
>.|TRBV10-3|once|TRBJ1-5
CAISELITGYQPQHF
TGTGCCATCAGTGAGCTTATCACAGGGTATCAGCCCCAGCATTTT
>.|TRBV4-2|.|TRBJ2-7
CASSQATGNPSNEQYF
TGTGCCAGCAGCCAGGCCACAGGGAACCCCTCCAACGAGCAGTACTTC
>.|TRBV5-1|.|TRBJ1-4
CASSFNRAGTNEKLFF
TGCGCCAGCAGCTTCAATCGCGCGGGTACTAATGAAAAACTGTTTTTT
>TRBD1|TRBV14|.|TRBJ1-1
CASSQGGDRGSEAFF
TGTGCCAGCAGCCAAGGGGGCGACAGGGGGTCTGAAGCTTTCTTT
>.|TRBV11-3|.|TRBJ2-1
CASSLGELGINEQFF
TGTGCCAGCAGCTTAGGGGAACTAGGTATCAATGAGCAGTTCTTC
>.|TRBV9|.|TRBJ2-3
CASSVGAADTQYF
TGTGCCAGCAGCGTAGGGGCAGCAGATACGCAGTATTTT
>.|TRBV15|once|TRBJ1-4
CATSRAGGTNEKLFF
TGTGCCACCAGCAGAGCGGGGGGAACTAATGAAAAACTGTTTTTT
>.|TRBV7-9|.|TRBJ1-5
CASSSEGGSNQPQHF
TGTGCCAGCAGCTCCGAAGGAGGTAGCAATCAGCCCCAGCATTTT
>TRBD2|TRBV28|.|TRBJ2-1
CASGELAGVREQFF
TGTGCCAGCGGAGAACTAGCGGGAGTACGGGAGCAGTTCTTC
>TRBD1|TRBV6-6|.|TRBJ2-7
CASSRPGQGTHEQYF
TGTGCCAGCAGTCGACCGGGACAGGGCACCCACGAGCAGTACTTC
>.|TRBV30|.|TRBJ1-3
CAWSVTGFGGNTIYF
TGTGCCTGGAGTGTAACGGGATTCGGTGGAAACACCATATATTTT